The 3 T cell receptor beta chains below come from one sample, sequenced in a study of cytomegalovirus exposure and HLA in healthy donors. The PCR used 60 Vbeta and 13 Jbeta primers. Generated by immunoSEQ multiplex PCR, the TCRdb table keeps only in-frame clones and is missing some. The data contain about 170,000 clones, 65% to 85% of them singletons. The material sequenced was PBMCs. The receptors stem from a boy aged 2 to 9 in good health and CMV-seronegative.

This clone was recorded only once. The chain links TRBV7-9 to TRBJ1-3; D not certain. Trimming took 4 bases from V and 7 from J, leaving 5 bases between them. Germline CDR1 is SEHNR and CDR2 is FQNEAQ (reference sequence). The CDR3 spans 11 residues. The chain's CDR3 is CASSSGNTIYF. The DNA of the CDR3 is TGTGCCAGCAGCTCCGGGAACACCATATATTTT.

This chain uses TRBV11-2 with TRBJ2-1, with D unclear. Germline values: CDR1 SGHAT, CDR2 FQNNGV. The CDR3 is 12 residues long. V lost 8 bases and J lost 7, with 12 bases in between. This CDR3 reads CASDNGYNEQFF. DNA of the CDR3: TGTGCCAGCGATAACGGGTATAATGAGCAGTTCTTC.

The chain employs TRBV5-4 and TRBJ2-7; possible D gene TRBD1, 6 bases. The germline V gene encodes CDR1 SGHNT and CDR2 YYREEE (reference sequence). CDR3 length equals 13 residues. The V end was cut by 1 base, the J end by 2 bases, with 7 bases between. The CDR3, as DNA: TGTGCCAGCAGCTTGAAGGGGGCCTACGAGCAGTACGTC. It codes for CASSLKGAYEQYV.